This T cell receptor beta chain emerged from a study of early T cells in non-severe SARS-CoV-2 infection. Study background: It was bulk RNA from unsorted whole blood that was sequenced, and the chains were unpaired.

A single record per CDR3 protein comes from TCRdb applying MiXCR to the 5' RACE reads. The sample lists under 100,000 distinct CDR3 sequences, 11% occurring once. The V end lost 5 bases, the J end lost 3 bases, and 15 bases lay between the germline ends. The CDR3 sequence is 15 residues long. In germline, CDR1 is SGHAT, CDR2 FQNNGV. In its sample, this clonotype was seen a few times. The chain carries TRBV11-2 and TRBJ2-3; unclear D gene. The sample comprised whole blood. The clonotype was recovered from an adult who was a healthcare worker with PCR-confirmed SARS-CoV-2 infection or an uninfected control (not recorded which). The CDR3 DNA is TGTGCCAGCAGCCCTTCCCCTCGTCAGACAGATACGCAGTATTTT. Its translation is CASSPSPRQTDTQYF.